One and the same sample provided the 32 T cell receptor beta chains below, sequenced in a study of blood T cell repertoires in COVID-19. Clones were sequenced by immunoSEQ multiplex PCR, and TCRdb holds only the in-frame ones, with some missing. The sample holds 160,000 or so clones; more than 80% are singletons and the top ten take 2.5% to 3%. Sequences were obtained from peripheral blood. These receptors were collected from a man in his 60s with acute or convalescent COVID-19.

This chain connects TRBV7-9 to TRBJ2-3; TRBD1 agrees at 10 bases. This CDR3 region has 16 residues. The ends lost 3 bases at V and 7 bases at J; junction bases unmatched: 10. Germline CDR1 reads SEHNR; CDR2 reads FQNEAQ (reference sequence). The CDR3 sequence: CASSFSRDRGLYTQYF. In nucleotides, the CDR3 is TGTGCCAGCAGCTTTAGCCGGGACAGGGGATTATATACGCAGTATTTT.

V is TRBV6-5 and J is TRBJ1-2, with 7 bases matching TRBD1. J was trimmed by 3 bases and V by 1 base; bases with no gene match: 8. Germline assignment: CDR1 MNHEY and CDR2 SVGAGI. CDR3 size: 16 residues. The DNA of the CDR3 is TGTGCCAGCAGTTACTATCTGGAGACAGGGTACTATGGCTACACCTTC. Translated, it gives CASSYYLETGYYGYTF.

This rearrangement joins TRBV2 to TRBJ2-2; TRBD2 matches at 8 bases. The V gene end was trimmed by 6 bases and the J gene end by 4 bases; junction bases not matched to a gene: 7. CDR3 length: 15 residues. Germline assignment: CDR1 SNHLY and CDR2 FYNNEI. The CDR3 here is CASSGTGGPTGELFF. The CDR3 nucleotides read TGTGCCAGCAGCGGGACGGGAGGGCCCACCGGGGAGCTGTTTTTT. The whole variable domain, remainder taken from reference TRBV2 and TRBJ2-2, is EPEVTQTPSHQVTQMGQEVILRCVPISNHLYFYWYRQILGQKVEFLVSFYNNEISEKSEIFDDQFSVERPDGSNFTLKIRSTKLEDSAMYFCASSGTGGPTGELFFGEGSRLTVL.

The V and J genes are TRBV6-2 or TRBV6-3 and TRBJ1-5; 9 nucleotides align to TRBD1. Germline-derived CDR1 and CDR2 are MNHEY and SVGEGT. This CDR3 has 15 amino acids. The J segment lost 7 bases and the V segment lost 3 bases, leaving 7 bases of the junction unmatched. The CDR3 DNA reads as TGTGCCAGCAGTTATAACAGGGGGCGGAGGCAGCCCCAGCATTTT. Its protein is CASSYNRGRRQPQHF.

The V gene is TRBV6-5, the J gene TRBJ2-7; 8 nucleotides line up with TRBD2. Germline V gene lookup returns CDR1 MNHEY and CDR2 SVGAGI. V lost 6 bases and J lost 1; bases outside the gene matches: 5. The CDR3 runs to 14 residues. The CDR3 is CASRKAGDSYEQYF. The CDR3 bases are TGTGCCAGCAGGAAAGCGGGGGATTCCTACGAGCAGTACTTC.

The chain uses TRBV5-6 and TRBJ1-3; D ambiguous. The germline V gene encodes CDR1 SGHDT and CDR2 YYEEEE. Trimming took off 2 bases at V and 0 bases at J, with 9 bases between the two ends. This CDR3 spans 15 amino acids. DNA for the CDR3: TGTGCCAGCAGCTTTCACGGACTCTCTGGAAACACCATATATTTT. Its translation: CASSFHGLSGNTIYF.

The chain links TRBV7-2 to TRBJ1-1; 7 bases match TRBD1. Per the germline V gene, CDR1 is SGHTA and CDR2 is FQGNSA. The CDR3 extends over 14 amino acids. V shed 3 bases, J shed 7 bases, and the junction held 8 bases outside the gene matches. CDR3 nucleotide sequence: TGTGCCAGCAGCTTGGGCAGGGGGTCGGTTGAAGCTTTCTTT. Protein sequence: CASSLGRGSVEAFF.

Comment on this clone: One end of the junction fails to match germline, which may point to a read error. V is TRBV6-2 or TRBV6-3 and J is TRBJ1-2, with TRBD1 as a possible D gene (5 bases). There are 16 residues in the CDR3. Germline lookup yields CDR1 MNHEY and CDR2 SVGEGT. CDR3 in DNA: TGTGCCAGCAGTTACGGCGTCGACAGTGACTTCTATGACTACACCTTC. Translating it yields CASSYGVDSDFYDYTF.

V gene TRBV5-6 combines with J gene TRBJ1-1; TRBD1 aligns across 9 bases. The CDR3 sequence is 15 residues long. Germline assignment: CDR1 SGHDT and CDR2 YYEEEE. V lost 4 bases and J lost 3; bases outside the gene matches: 7. CDR3 coding DNA: TGTGCCAGCAGCCGGGACAGGGTTTTTTACACTGAAGCTTTCTTT. The encoded protein is CASSRDRVFYTEAFF.

The chain is built from TRBV18 and TRBJ1-1; 10 bases map to TRBD1. After removal of 6 bases from V and 1 base from J, the junction contained 11 bases not matched to a gene. Per the germline V gene, CDR1 is KGHSH and CDR2 is LQKENI. The CDR3 is 17 amino acids. CDR3 amino acids: CASSRQGAEMRNTEAFF. In nucleotides, the CDR3 is TGTGCCAGCTCGCGACAGGGGGCTGAAATGCGGAACACTGAAGCTTTCTTT.

CDR3 loop: CASSSGTGLDQPQHF. The CDR3 coding sequence is TGTGCCAGCAGTTCCGGGACAGGGTTGGATCAGCCCCAGCATTTT. V and J are TRBV6-5 and TRBJ1-5, with 9 bases that match TRBD1. After removal of 4 bases from V and 5 bases from J, the junction contained 6 bases not matched to a gene. Germline assignment: CDR1 MNHEY and CDR2 SVGAGI. This CDR3 spans 15 amino acids.

For the CDR3, the DNA is TGTGCCACCAGCAGGCCCAACAGGGGAACTAATGAAAAACTGTTTTTT. Translated: CATSRPNRGTNEKLFF. V is TRBV15 and J is TRBJ1-4; TRBD1 matches 7 bases. Germline CDR1 is LNHNV and CDR2 is YYDKDF (reference sequence). The trim removed 3 bases at V and 1 base at J, leaving 5 bases unmatched. The CDR3 extends over 16 amino acids.

The gene calls are TRBV10-3 and TRBJ2-7, with no clear D. Trimming removed 4 bases at V and 0 bases at J, with 10 bases between. CDR3 size: 14 residues. Germline assignment: CDR1 ENHRY and CDR2 SYGVKD. CDR3 DNA sequence: TGTGCCATCAGTGGGGCATCAGGCTCCTACGAGCAGTACTTC. This gives the protein CAISGASGSYEQYF.

V and J are TRBV6-6 and TRBJ2-5; 9 bases agree with TRBD1. The junction had 6 bases not matched to a gene; V was cut back by 8 bases and J by 5 bases. Germline CDR1 and CDR2: MNHNY and SVGAGI (reference sequence). This CDR3 has 13 residues. CDR3 sequence: CASAYRGQETQYF. The CDR3 DNA reads as TGTGCCAGCGCCTACAGGGGGCAGGAGACCCAGTACTTC.

The rearrangement joins TRBV12-3 or TRBV12-4 to TRBJ1-1; D is ambiguous. The V end lost 1 base, the J end lost 5 bases, and 5 bases lay between the germline ends. This CDR3 has 12 residues. CDR3 loop: CASSLGLTEAFF. DNA of the CDR3: TGTGCCAGCAGTTTAGGTTTAACTGAAGCTTTCTTT.

The chain joins TRBV6-5 to TRBJ1-2; TRBD1 aligns across 11 bases. Germline V gene sequence: CDR1 MNHEY, CDR2 SVGAGI. CDR3 length equals 14 residues. Losses at the gene ends were 4 bases for V and 9 bases for J; bases not matched to a gene: 7. The CDR3 DNA follows: TGTGCCAGCAGTTTTACCGGACAGGGGGCGAGCTACACCTTC. Encoded protein: CASSFTGQGASYTF.

This chain links TRBV20-1 with TRBJ1-1; 9 nucleotides agree with TRBD1. The CDR3 length is 11 residues. V gave up 4 bases and J gave up 11 bases; unmatched junction bases: 5. Germline CDR1 DFQATT, CDR2 SNEGSKA (reference sequence). The CDR3 DNA reads TGCAGTGCTAAACAGGGGGCGGAGGCTTTCTTT. This gives the protein CSAKQGAEAFF.

The chain carries TRBV24-1 and TRBJ1-5, with TRBD1 matching 7 bases. The CDR3 consists of 13 residues. The germline CDR1 and CDR2 sequences are KGHDR and SFDVKD. The V gene end was trimmed by 10 bases and the J gene end by 7 bases; junction bases not matched to a gene: 9. Here the CDR3 DNA reads TGTGCCACAAACGACAGGGAAGGACAGCCCCAGCATTTT. Residues: CATNDREGQPQHF.

This chain connects TRBV10-3 to TRBJ1-5; a weak D match, TRBD1 (5 bases). Trimming removed 4 bases at V and 5 bases at J, with 21 bases between. The CDR3 totals 17 residues. Germline CDR1 is ENHRY and CDR2 is SYGVKD. CDR3 sequence reads: CAISVAPMGQGYQPQHF. In DNA form, the CDR3 reads TGTGCCATCAGTGTAGCCCCTATGGGGCAGGGATATCAGCCCCAGCATTTT.

This chain links TRBV5-4 with TRBJ1-2; D not resolved. Germline V lookup: CDR1 SGHNT, CDR2 YYREEE (reference sequence). Trimming removed 0 bases from V and 8 bases from J, with 11 bases in between. CDR3 length equals 13 residues. CDR3 coding DNA: TGTGCCAGCAGCTTGGGATCCGAGAGAGGCTACACCTTC. It translates to CASSLGSERGYTF.

This clone is a singleton in its sample. CDR3 nucleotides: TGTGCCAGCAGTCTACAGGGGGCGGGTGGCTACACCTTC. It specifies CASSLQGAGGYTF. This chain connects TRBV6-5 to TRBJ1-2; TRBD1 aligns across 9 bases. V lost 5 bases and J lost 7; bases outside the gene matches: 5. CDR3 length: 13 residues. CDR1 and CDR2 from the germline V gene are MNHEY and SVGAGI.

The count of this clone is one. A much larger clone differs by one base, so this may be a read error. This chain links TRBV6-1 with TRBJ1-4, with D possibly being TRBD1 (6 bases). Germline CDR1 reads MNHNS; CDR2 reads SASEGT. V was pared by 3 bases and J by 1 base, with 6 bases between. This CDR3 spans 14 amino acids. The CDR3 reads CASSDRGTNEKLFF. The DNA of the CDR3 is TGTGCCAGCAGTGACAGGGGAACTAATGAAAAACTGTTTTTT.

On this clone: One end of the junction fails to match germline, which may point to a read error. The CDR3 sequence is CARSSRGGGDIQYF. The CDR3 DNA follows: TGTGCCCGCAGCTCCCGGGGGGGCGGGGACATTCAGTACTTC. The chain links TRBV9 to TRBJ2-4; TRBD2 agrees at 8 bases. This CDR3 is built from 14 residues. CDR1 SGDLS and CDR2 YYNGEE come from the germline V gene.

This clone appeared a single time. The rearrangement uses TRBV27 and TRBJ1-1; D might be TRBD1 (5 bases). This CDR3 comprises 15 residues. V dropped 5 bases and J dropped 1 base, with 14 bases sitting between them. In germline, CDR1 is MNHEY, CDR2 SMNVEV (reference sequence). Written as DNA, the CDR3 is TGTGCCAGCAGTATAGGGGCAGGGAAGAACACTGAAGCTTTCTTT. It specifies CASSIGAGKNTEAFF.

The gene calls are TRBV3-1 (or the pseudogene TRBV3-2) and TRBJ2-2; no clear D. The CDR3 has 13 amino acids. Germline CDR1 reads LGHDT; CDR2 reads YNNKEL (reference sequence). V dropped 3 bases and J dropped 5 bases, with 7 bases sitting between them. CDR3 coding DNA: TGTGCCAGCAGCCATACAGTGACCGGGGAGCTGTTTTTT. It yields the protein CASSHTVTGELFF.

The chain joins TRBV28 to TRBJ1-1; D ambiguous. Germline CDR1 reads MDHEN; CDR2 reads SYDVKM. Trimming cost V 2 bases and J 12 bases, with 13 bases left between them. The CDR3 length is 12 residues. CDR3 in DNA: TGTGCCAGCAGTTTACGTCGGGGTATCACTTTCTTT. Protein product: CASSLRRGITFF.

This chain links TRBV25-1 with TRBJ1-6; D gene ambiguous. Germline CDR1 and CDR2: MGHDK and SYGVNS. The CDR3 runs 13 residues. Trimming left V 10 bases short and J 6 bases short, with 13 bases between. The CDR3 DNA reads as TGTGCCACCGGCGGGATCCTTAATTCACCCCTCCACTTT. This gives the protein CATGGILNSPLHF.

V and J are TRBV3-1 (or the pseudogene TRBV3-2) and TRBJ1-5; TRBD1 agrees at 8 bases. The length of the CDR3 is 15 residues. Germline CDR1 LGHDT, CDR2 YNNKEL (reference sequence). V trimming: 1 base; J trimming: 4 bases; junction bases outside the gene matches: 3. The CDR3 nucleotides read TGTGCCAGCAGCCAAGGAACAGGGGGTAATCAGCCCCAGCATTTT. This sequence encodes CASSQGTGGNQPQHF.

The chain has TRBV7-8 and TRBJ2-1; 8 nucleotides match TRBD1. V gave up 5 bases and J gave up 2 bases; unmatched junction bases: 8. Looked up from germline, CDR1 is SGHVS and CDR2 is FQNEAQ. CDR3 size: 16 residues. In nucleotides, the CDR3 is TGTGCCAGCAGCCCACGAGGACAGGGAACCTACAATGAGCAGTTCTTC. Translation: CASSPRGQGTYNEQFF. Together with reference TRBV7-8 and TRBJ2-1, the CDR3 gives the full variable domain: GAGVSQSPRYKVAKRGQDVALRCDPISGHVSLFWYQQALGQGPEFLTYFQNEAQLDKSGLPSDRFFAERPEGSVSTLKIQRTQQEDSAVYLCASSPRGQGTYNEQFFGPGTRLTVL.

This chain connects TRBV30 to TRBJ2-3; TRBD1 matches 7 bases. The junction had 6 bases not matched to a gene; V was cut back by 2 bases and J by 1 base. The CDR3 is made up of 15 amino acids. Germline V CDR1 and CDR2: GTSNPN, SVGIG (reference sequence). The CDR3 reads CAWSIHGTGTDTQYF. In nucleotides, the CDR3 is TGTGCCTGGAGTATCCATGGGACAGGCACAGATACGCAGTATTTT. Full variable domain (missing parts from reference TRBV30 and TRBJ2-3): SQTIHQWPATLVQPVGSPLSLECTVEGTSNPNLYWYRQAAGRGLQLLFYSVGIGQISSEVPQNLSASRPQDRQFILSSKKLLLSDSGFYLCAWSIHGTGTDTQYFGPGTRLTVL.

J is TRBJ1-2 and V is TRBV3-1 (or the pseudogene TRBV3-2), with unresolved D. V dropped 1 base and J dropped 4 bases, with 13 bases sitting between them. The CDR3 loop spans 15 amino acids. The germline gives CDR1 LGHDT, CDR2 YNNKEL (reference sequence). The CDR3 coding sequence is TGTGCCAGCAGCCAAGGAGGGAGTCTCTCCTATGGCTACACCTTC. It translates to CASSQGGSLSYGYTF.

The chain links TRBV7-2 to TRBJ2-3, with a weak D call TRBD2 (7 bases). Trimming pared 3 bases from V and 1 base from J, leaving 11 bases between. Germline loops: CDR1 SGHTA, CDR2 FQGNSA. There are 15 residues in the CDR3. The CDR3: CASSFAGARTDTQYF. The CDR3 nucleotides read TGTGCCAGCAGCTTCGCGGGGGCCCGCACAGATACGCAGTATTTT. The full variable domain, in which reference TRBV7-2 and TRBJ2-3 provide the parts outside the CDR3, is GAGVSQSPSNKVTEKGKDVELRCDPISGHTALYWYRQSLGQGLEFLIYFQGNSAPDKSGLPSDRFSAERTGGSVSTLTIQRTQQEDSAVYLCASSFAGARTDTQYFGPGTRLTVL.